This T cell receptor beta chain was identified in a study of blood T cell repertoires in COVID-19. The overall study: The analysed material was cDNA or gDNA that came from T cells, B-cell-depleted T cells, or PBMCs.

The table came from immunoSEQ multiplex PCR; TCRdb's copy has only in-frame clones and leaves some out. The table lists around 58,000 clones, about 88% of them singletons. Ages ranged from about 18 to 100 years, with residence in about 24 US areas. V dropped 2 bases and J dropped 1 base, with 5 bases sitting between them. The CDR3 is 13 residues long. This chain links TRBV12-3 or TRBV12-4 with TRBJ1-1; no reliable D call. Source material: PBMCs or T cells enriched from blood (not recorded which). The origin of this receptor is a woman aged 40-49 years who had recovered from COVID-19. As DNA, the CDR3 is TGTGCCAGCAGTTTACGGGAGAACACTGAAGCTTTCTTT. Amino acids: CASSLRENTEAFF.